This note documents a single T cell receptor beta chain sequence. Its antigen is not known. Sorting defined conventional CD4 T cells as CD4+CD127+. The data belong to a study of B cell selection in AIRE deficiency. Germline-derived CDR1 and CDR2 are SGHNT and YYREEE (reference sequence). Trimming cost V 4 bases and J 13 bases; bases outside gene matches: 16. The length of the CDR3 is 14 residues. Study results and limitations: Healthy Tconv contained around two fifths of shared healthy Treg sequences; only TCRbeta sequenced. Of 3,000 to 4,500 shared Treg TCRbeta sequences, about 32% were healthy-only, about 8.6% patient-only.

Original handling: Pooled conventional T cells gave 9.9x10^4 or so patient and 1.5x10^5 or so donor TCRbeta sequences. The data were produced by immunoSEQ multiplex PCR, yet TCRdb's version contains in-frame clones alone and is incomplete. That table is the source of V, J and clone size, and D and trimming were worked out from the DNA. This repertoire shows 25,000 to 30,000 clones, less than 97% found once; its top ten account for less than 0.25%. The genes are TRBV5-4 and TRBJ1-2; 7 bases agree with TRBD1. The TCR sequence derives from a human donor in good health. Input material: CD4+CD127+ conventional T cells sorted from PBMCs. CDR3 in amino acids: CASSPGQERLLGTF. The CDR3 DNA reads as TGTGCCAGCAGCCCAGGACAGGAGCGCCTTCTCGGCACCTTC. The variable domain in full, completed from reference TRBV5-4 and TRBJ1-2, reads ETGVTQSPTHLIKTRGQQVTLRCSSQSGHNTVSWYQQALGQGPQFIFQYYREEENGRGNFPPRFSGLQFPNYSSELNVNALELDDSALYLCASSPGQERLLGTFGSGTRLTVV.